This TCR beta chain originates from a study of T cells expressing NK-cell markers. Turning to the study itself: It was sorted CD3+CD56+NKG2C+, CD3+CD56+NKG2C- and CD3+CD56-NKG2C+ T cells that supplied the TCR beta repertoires. Out of eight donors sequenced, seven tested HCMV-seropositive and the remaining one seronegative. Study conclusions and caveats: Roughly 6 donors showed dominant NKG2C+ clonotypes comprising roughly 1.0-7.0% of their CD8+ T cells.

TCR beta libraries carry UMIs added by 5'RACE template switching. TCRdb re-called the 5' RACE reads and catalogs CDR3 proteins one per entry, DNA excluded. The sample shows about 300,000 distinct CDR3 sequences, and about 4.2% sits with its ten largest clones. CDR1 SQVTM and CDR2 ANQGSEA come from the germline V gene. The CDR3 loop spans 12 amino acids. Details on this clonotype: Its antigen remains unknown.

The receptor was isolated from a woman between 18 and 70 years old in good health. The rearrangement links TRBV29-1 to TRBJ1-2; TCRdb selects TRBD1, and the lack of DNA leaves this call unchecked. The sample taken for sequencing was blood T cells: a sorted CD56 or NKG2C T cell subset, CD4+ or CD8+ T cells, or bulk PBMC T cells (not recorded which). The CDR3 protein is CSGGNDRYGYTF.